This T cell receptor (beta chain) was recovered during a study of blood T cell repertoires in COVID-19. Study-wide context: From the United States, Italy and Spain came samples of acute and convalescent COVID-19.

TCRdb's table, derived via immunoSEQ multiplex PCR, lists solely in-frame clones and lacks some. The sample lists 45,000 to 60,000 clones, around four fifths occurring once. CDR3 length equals 17 residues. Germline V CDR1 and CDR2: LGHDT, YNNKEL (reference sequence). Deletions cut 2 bases from V and 3 bases from J, with 17 bases between. Sequencing was performed on peripheral blood. The chain has TRBV3-1 (or the pseudogene TRBV3-2) and TRBJ2-1, with a tentative D call TRBD1 (6 bases). This TCR derives from a woman older than 75 with acute or convalescent COVID-19. The CDR3 DNA follows: TGTGCCAGCAGCCAACCTGCCTCGGGACAAGGCTACAATGAGCAGTTCTTC. It yields the protein CASSQPASGQGYNEQFF.